This passage covers 23 T cell receptor beta chains from one sample sequenced in a study of blood T cell repertoires in COVID-19. Assay: immunoSEQ multiplex PCR; the TCRdb copy retains only in-frame clones and omits some. The table records some 120,000 clones, about 84% of them present only once. The material sequenced was peripheral blood. The source is a woman aged 55-75 years with acute or convalescent COVID-19.

The chain combines TRBV15 with TRBJ1-6; the D is unclear. Germline V CDR1 and CDR2: LNHNV, YYDKDF (reference sequence). Trimming left V 1 base short and J 7 bases short, with 11 bases between. This CDR3 comprises 15 residues. The CDR3 reads CATSRGAGENSPLHF. Written as DNA, the CDR3 is TGTGCCACCAGCAGAGGGGCCGGGGAGAATTCACCCCTCCACTTT.

The chain employs TRBV5-1 and TRBJ1-1; TRBD1 agrees at 9 bases. V trimming: 1 base; J trimming: 0 bases; junction bases outside the gene matches: 13. Looked up from germline, CDR1 is SGHRS and CDR2 is YFSETQ. The CDR3 covers 19 residues. CDR3 region: CASSLNYKDRGVLNTEAFF. CDR3 nucleotide sequence: TGCGCCAGCAGCTTGAATTATAAGGACAGGGGAGTTTTGAACACTGAAGCTTTCTTT. The whole variable domain, filled in from reference TRBV5-1 and TRBJ1-1, reads KAGVTQTPRYLIKTRGQQVTLSCSPISGHRSVSWYQQTPGQGLQFLFEYFSETQRNKGNFPGRFSGRQFSNSRSEMNVSTLELGDSALYLCASSLNYKDRGVLNTEAFFGQGTRLTVV.

V usage is TRBV9 and J usage is TRBJ2-2; D gene uncertain. CDR3 size: 14 residues. In germline, CDR1 is SGDLS, CDR2 YYNGEE. V shed 5 bases and J shed 0 bases, with 8 bases lying between them. Written as DNA, the CDR3 is TGTGCCAGCAGAGCCCGTACGAACACCGGGGAGCTGTTTTTT. Translation: CASRARTNTGELFF. The variable domain in full, with the rest retrieved from reference TRBV9 and TRBJ2-2, is DSGVTQTPKHLITATGQRVTLRCSPRSGDLSVYWYQQSLDQGLQFLIQYYNGEERAKGNILERFSAQQFPDLHSELNLSSLELGDSALYFCASRARTNTGELFFGEGSRLTVL.

The chain joins TRBV2 to TRBJ1-2; D perhaps matches TRBD1 (5 bases). Germline V gives CDR1 SNHLY, CDR2 FYNNEI. V was cut by 3 bases and J by 2 bases, with 13 bases left in between. This CDR3 is 15 amino acids long. The CDR3 DNA is TGTGCCAGCAGTGACCAGGGATTGGGGAACTATGGCTACACCTTC. Its protein product is CASSDQGLGNYGYTF.

This clone has just a few counts. This chain uses TRBV27 with TRBJ1-1; D not resolved. This CDR3 is built from 14 residues. Trimming removed 3 bases from V and 1 base from J, with 9 bases in between. From germline, CDR1 is MNHEY and CDR2 SMNVEV (reference sequence). DNA of the CDR3: TGTGCCAGCAGTTTCGCGAACCCGAACACTGAAGCTTTCTTT. Translated, it gives CASSFANPNTEAFF.

The rearrangement uses TRBV2 and TRBJ1-5; D ambiguous. This CDR3 comprises 15 residues. The V end was cut by 2 bases, the J end by 0 bases, with 8 bases between. CDR1 and CDR2 from the germline V gene are SNHLY and FYNNEI. The DNA of the CDR3 is TGTGCCAGCAGTGAAACCGTCTATAGCAATCAGCCCCAGCATTTT. Residues: CASSETVYSNQPQHF.

The rearrangement links TRBV10-3 to TRBJ2-7; 7 bases match TRBD1. The CDR3 loop spans 17 amino acids. The ends lost 2 bases at V and 2 bases at J; junction bases unmatched: 12. Germline V CDR1 and CDR2: ENHRY, SYGVKD. The CDR3 DNA follows: TGTGCCATCAGTGAGGCGGTCGAGACAGGGTCGACCTACGAGCAGTACTTC. Translation: CAISEAVETGSTYEQYF.

CDR3 residues: CSVVNSNYGYTF. The CDR3 DNA is TGCAGCGTTGTAAACTCTAACTATGGCTACACCTTC. The chain employs TRBV29-1 and TRBJ1-2, with D hard to call. The length of the CDR3 is 12 residues. The V and J ends lost 4 bases and 0 bases respectively, with 6 bases between them. The germline CDR1 and CDR2 sequences are SQVTM and ANQGSEA.

This clone has only one observation. The CDR3 spells CASEGQGNGYTF. As DNA, the CDR3 is TGTGCCAGCGAGGGACAGGGCAATGGCTACACCTTC. The chain employs TRBV11-1 and TRBJ1-2, with 9 bases matching TRBD1. The CDR3 consists of 12 residues. The trim removed 8 bases at V and 6 bases at J, leaving 4 bases unmatched. CDR1 SGHAT and CDR2 FQDESV come from the germline V gene (reference sequence).

This clone was recorded only once. The chain carries TRBV18 and TRBJ1-4, with 9 bases aligning to TRBD1. CDR1 is KGHSH, CDR2 LQKENI, per germline. The CDR3 has 17 residues. V lost 3 bases to trimming and J lost 2 bases; unmatched junction nucleotides: 7. CDR3 nucleotide sequence: TGTGCCAGCTCACCGGCCGGGACAGGGCGTACTAATGAAAAACTGTTTTTT. The encoded protein is CASSPAGTGRTNEKLFF.

V gene TRBV6-4 combines with J gene TRBJ1-2; possibly TRBD1 for D (5 bases). The CDR3 runs 16 residues. Trimming left V 6 bases short and J 5 bases short, with 22 bases between. The V gene's germline CDR1 is MRHNA and CDR2 SNTAGT. The CDR3 DNA reads TGTGCCAGCAGGCCCGGGGGGGACCTCGGGATATATGGCTACACCTTC. Protein sequence: CASRPGGDLGIYGYTF.

J is TRBJ2-2 and V is TRBV3-1 (or the pseudogene TRBV3-2), with TRBD1 matching 9 bases. The germline V gene has CDR1 LGHDT and CDR2 YNNKEL (reference sequence). V was pared by 4 bases and J by 4 bases, with 4 bases of the junction left unmatched. This CDR3 region has 15 residues. In DNA, the CDR3 is TGTGCCAGCAGCCCCGGGACAGGGATCACCGGGGAGCTGTTTTTT. Amino acid sequence: CASSPGTGITGELFF.

The chain recombines TRBV15 with TRBJ2-6; D remains unclear. Germline loops: CDR1 LNHNV, CDR2 YYDKDF (reference sequence). The CDR3 sequence is 13 residues long. The ends were cut back, 6 bases at V and 3 bases at J, with 6 bases in the middle. The DNA of the CDR3 is TGTGCCACCAGTCTCTTTGGGGCCAACGTCCTGACTTTC. The encoded protein is CATSLFGANVLTF.

The V gene is TRBV30, the J gene TRBJ2-7; 11 nucleotides match TRBD2. CDR1 is GTSNPN, CDR2 SVGIG, per germline (reference sequence). This CDR3 has 14 amino acids. V lost 4 bases and J lost 2; bases outside the gene matches: 4. The CDR3 DNA reads TGTGCCTGGACTCCGGGACTAGCGGCCTACGAGCAGTACTTC. Encoded protein: CAWTPGLAAYEQYF.

The chain has TRBV6-5 and TRBJ1-1, with 7 bases lining up with TRBD1. The CDR3 spans 11 residues. Germline CDR1 is MNHEY and CDR2 is SVGAGI. The V segment lost 5 bases and the J segment 12 bases; nucleotides outside the gene matches: 6. The CDR3 nucleotides are TGTGCCAGCAGTCCCGGGACAGTTTCTTTCTTT. It specifies CASSPGTVSFF.

CDR3 nucleotide sequence: TGTGCCTGGAGATATAGCGGCACAGATACGCAGTATTTT. Encoded protein: CAWRYSGTDTQYF. The chain is built from TRBV30 and TRBJ2-3, with a tentative D call TRBD2 (5 bases). Between the trimmed V and J ends, which lost 3 bases and 1 base, there was a span of 8 bases. CDR3 length equals 13 residues. The germline V gene encodes CDR1 GTSNPN and CDR2 SVGIG (reference sequence).

The chain has TRBV4-2 and TRBJ1-1, with D possibly TRBD1 on 5 matching bases. Germline lookup yields CDR1 LGHNA and CDR2 YNFKEQ. Trimming stripped 1 base from V and 0 bases from J, with 6 bases between. This CDR3 has 14 amino acids. DNA of the CDR3: TGTGCCAGCAGCCAAGGACAGCTGAACACTGAAGCTTTCTTT. Amino acids: CASSQGQLNTEAFF.

This clone has only a few counts. The J gene is TRBJ1-5, the V gene TRBV5-6, with TRBD1 matching over 7 bases. The CDR3 totals 14 residues. V lost 1 base, J lost 4 bases, and 2 bases stayed unmatched. Germline V gene sequence: CDR1 SGHDT, CDR2 YYEEEE. The CDR3 sequence is CASSLRGPNQPQHF. CDR3 DNA sequence: TGTGCCAGCAGCTTGAGGGGGCCTAATCAGCCCCAGCATTTT.

This clone turned up a few times. The CDR3 bases are TGTGCCAGCAGCCAAGGGGACAGGTATGGCTACACCTTC. Its translation: CASSQGDRYGYTF. This chain joins TRBV4-2 and TRBJ1-2; TRBD1 aligns across 8 bases. This CDR3 comprises 13 residues. The germline V gene encodes CDR1 LGHNA and CDR2 YNFKEQ. The junction had 0 bases not matched to a gene; V was cut back by 1 base and J by 5 bases.

The J gene is TRBJ1-5, the V gene TRBV11-2, with D possibly matching TRBD1 (6 bases). Looked up from germline, CDR1 is SGHAT and CDR2 is FQNNGV. The CDR3 totals 13 residues. Trimming shortened V by 3 bases and J by 5 bases, and 8 bases separated the two germline ends. CDR3 amino acids: CASSLGGHQPQHF. In DNA, the CDR3 is TGTGCCAGCAGCTTGGGGGGGCATCAGCCCCAGCATTTT.

The CDR3 region is CASTQETETEAFF. DNA for the CDR3: TGTGCCAGCACACAGGAGACTGAAACTGAAGCTTTCTTT. V is TRBV25-1 and J is TRBJ1-1, with D possibly TRBD1 on 5 matching bases. The germline gives CDR1 MGHDK, CDR2 SYGVNS. This CDR3 has 13 residues. The V end was cut by 7 bases, the J end by 5 bases, with 14 bases between.

The chain carries TRBV5-6 and TRBJ2-5; 10 bases agree with TRBD1. This CDR3 spans 14 amino acids. V gave up 4 bases and J gave up 7 bases; unmatched junction bases: 7. CDR1 is SGHDT, CDR2 YYEEEE, per germline. CDR3: CASSRGQGVRTQYF. CDR3 in DNA: TGTGCCAGCAGCCGCGGACAGGGGGTAAGGACCCAGTACTTC.

This rearrangement joins TRBV19 to TRBJ2-2; 13 positions agree with TRBD2. Trimming took 7 bases from V and 8 from J; bases not matched to a gene: 13. Germline V gene data show CDR1 as LNHDA and CDR2 as SQIVND (reference sequence). The CDR3 spans 17 residues. As DNA, the CDR3 is TGTGCCAGTATTCCTCCGGGACTAGCGGGGACGGCGGGGGAGCTGTTTTTT. Residues: CASIPPGLAGTAGELFF.